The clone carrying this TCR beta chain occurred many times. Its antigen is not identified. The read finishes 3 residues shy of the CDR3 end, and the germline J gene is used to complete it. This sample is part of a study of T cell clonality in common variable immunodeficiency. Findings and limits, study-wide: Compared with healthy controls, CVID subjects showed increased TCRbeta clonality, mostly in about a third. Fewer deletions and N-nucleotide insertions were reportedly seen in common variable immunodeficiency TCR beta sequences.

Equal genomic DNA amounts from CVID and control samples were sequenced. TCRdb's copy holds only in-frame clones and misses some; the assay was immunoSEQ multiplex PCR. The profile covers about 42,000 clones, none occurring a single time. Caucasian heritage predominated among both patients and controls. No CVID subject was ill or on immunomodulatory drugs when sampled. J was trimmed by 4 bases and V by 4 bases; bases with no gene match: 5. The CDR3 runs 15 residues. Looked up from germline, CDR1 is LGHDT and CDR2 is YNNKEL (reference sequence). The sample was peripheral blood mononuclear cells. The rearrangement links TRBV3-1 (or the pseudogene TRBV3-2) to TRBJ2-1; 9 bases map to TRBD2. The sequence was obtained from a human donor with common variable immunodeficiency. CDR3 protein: CASSLSGGQYNEQFF. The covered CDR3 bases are TGTGCCAGCAGCCTCAGCGGGGGGCAGTACAATGAG.